This record covers a single TCR beta chain. Germline CDR1 reads MDHEN; CDR2 reads SYDVKM. Losses at the gene ends were 5 bases for V and 3 bases for J; bases not matched to a gene: 9. This CDR3 region has 16 residues. The data were obtained in a study of blood T cell repertoires in COVID-19. In the study overall: PBMCs, B-cell-depleted T cells, or T cells provided the cDNA or gDNA that made up the material.

In the source study's methods: Amplification of reference gene primers was used by the study to estimate nucleated cell counts. The assay was immunoSEQ multiplex PCR, and TCRdb's table has in-frame clones only and misses some. V, J and clone size were drawn from that table, and D and trimming were deduced from the DNA. Of over 150,000 clones listed, roughly four fifths are singletons. The receptor was derived from a man older than 75 with acute or convalescent COVID-19. Sample: peripheral blood. The chain couples TRBV28 to TRBJ2-1, with TRBD2 identical over 8 bases. As DNA, the CDR3 is TGTGCCAGCAGTCCCCCGGGGAGCGGGGGCTACAATGAGCAGTTCTTC. Its translation is CASSPPGSGGYNEQFF.